Listed below are T cell receptor beta chains from one sample, sequenced in a study of T cells expressing NK-cell markers. Reprocessing the 5' RACE reads, TCRdb reports a single entry for every CDR3 protein and omits DNA. Its table records about 550,000 distinct CDR3 sequences. Material for sequencing was blood T cells: a sorted CD56 or NKG2C T cell subset, CD4+ or CD8+ T cells, or bulk PBMC T cells (not recorded which). Source of these receptors: a man younger than 35 in good health. Both conserved end residues are part of each CDR3.

15,TRBV20-1,TRBJ2-3,CSVATSGILTDTQYF
14,TRBV20-1,TRBJ2-7,CSGVNDPIRGEQYF
18,TRBV28,TRBJ2-1,CASSLLGRGLAGLPEQFF
12,TRBV20-1,TRBJ2-7,CSARQTGDEQYF
16,TRBV12-3/TRBV12-4,TRBJ2-6,CASSVSGVSGANVLTF
18,TRBV18,TRBJ1-1,CASSPAWLNQGLDTEAFF
14,TRBV24-1,TRBJ2-3,CATSDSPNLDTQYF
13,TRBV6-1,TRBJ1-1,CATALAGNTEAFF
16,TRBV20-1,TRBJ2-7,CSGTGTSGNWGYEQYF
17,TRBV4-3,TRBJ2-1,CASSQDAGTRGLGEQFF
14,TRBV4-2,TRBJ2-5,CASSQELAGETQYF
17,TRBV11-2,TRBJ2-1,CASSLVIAGGAYNEQFF
15,TRBV6-2/TRBV6-3,TRBJ2-1,CASRDRGASYNEQFF
14,TRBV27,TRBJ1-3,CASRMTAAGNTIYF
18,TRBV12-3/TRBV12-4,TRBJ2-6,CASSLYRGKGSGANVLTF
16,TRBV5-1,TRBJ2-7,CASSQQPGLAAYEQYF
13,TRBV7-8,TRBJ2-3,CASSFASGSTLYF
14,TRBV18,TRBJ2-1,CASSPISANNEQFF
16,TRBV18,TRBJ2-2,CASSPPTGSNTGELFF
17,TRBV29-1,TRBJ2-6,CSLFCGRVFSGANVLTF